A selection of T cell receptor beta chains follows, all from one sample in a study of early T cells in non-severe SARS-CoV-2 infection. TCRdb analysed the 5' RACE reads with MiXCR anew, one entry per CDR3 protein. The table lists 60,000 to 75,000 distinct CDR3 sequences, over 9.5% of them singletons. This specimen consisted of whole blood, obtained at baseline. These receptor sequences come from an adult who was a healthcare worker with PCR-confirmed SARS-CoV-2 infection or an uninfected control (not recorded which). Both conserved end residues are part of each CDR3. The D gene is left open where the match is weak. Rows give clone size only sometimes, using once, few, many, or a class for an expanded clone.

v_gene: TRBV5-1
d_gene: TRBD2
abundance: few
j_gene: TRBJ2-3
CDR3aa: CASSWTSGADTQYF
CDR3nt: TGCGCCAGCAGCTGGACTAGCGGGGCGGATACGCAGTATTTT

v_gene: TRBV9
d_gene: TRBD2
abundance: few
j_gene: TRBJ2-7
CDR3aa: CASSVGYTSGNYEQYF
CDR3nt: TGTGCCAGCAGCGTAGGCTACACTAGCGGGAACTACGAGCAGTACTTC

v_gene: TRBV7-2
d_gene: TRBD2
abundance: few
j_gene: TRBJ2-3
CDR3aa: CASSSSGFSTDTQYF
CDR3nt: TGTGCCAGCAGCTCTAGCGGATTTAGCACAGATACGCAGTATTTT

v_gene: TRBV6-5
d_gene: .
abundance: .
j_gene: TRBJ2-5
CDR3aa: CASSTDSTETQYF
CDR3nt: TGTGCCAGCAGTACTGACAGCACAGAGACCCAGTACTTC

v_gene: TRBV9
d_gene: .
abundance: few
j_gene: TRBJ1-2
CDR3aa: CASSDAFANYGYTF
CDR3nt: TGTGCCAGCAGCGACGCCTTCGCTAACTATGGCTACACCTTC

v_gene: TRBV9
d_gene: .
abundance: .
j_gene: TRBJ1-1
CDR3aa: CASSVEGNTEAFF
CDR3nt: TGTGCCAGCAGCGTAGAGGGGAACACTGAAGCTTTCTTT

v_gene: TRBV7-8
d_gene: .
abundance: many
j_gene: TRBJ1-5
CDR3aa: CASSKHQGPYQPQHF
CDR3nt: TGTGCCAGCAGCAAACATCAGGGACCATATCAGCCCCAGCATTTT

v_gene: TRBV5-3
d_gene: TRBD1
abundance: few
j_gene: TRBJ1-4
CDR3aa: CARSLIPPGQGCEKLFF
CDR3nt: TGTGCCAGAAGCTTAATCCCACCGGGACAGGGGTGTGAAAAACTGTTTTTT

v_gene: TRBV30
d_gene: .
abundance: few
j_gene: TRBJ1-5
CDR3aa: CAWSESNQPQHF
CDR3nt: TGTGCCTGGAGTGAGAGCAATCAGCCCCAGCATTTT

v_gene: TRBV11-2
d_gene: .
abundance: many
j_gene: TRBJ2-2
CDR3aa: CASTLRRANTGELFF
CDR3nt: TGTGCCAGCACCCTAAGGCGAGCGAACACCGGGGAGCTGTTTTTT

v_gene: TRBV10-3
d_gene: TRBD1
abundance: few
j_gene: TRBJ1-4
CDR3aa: CAIHRGLGEKLFF
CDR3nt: TGTGCCATACACAGGGGTCTCGGTGAAAAACTGTTTTTT

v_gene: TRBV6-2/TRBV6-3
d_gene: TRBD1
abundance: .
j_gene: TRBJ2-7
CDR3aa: CASSEQGLLYEQYF
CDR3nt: TGTGCCAGCAGTGAACAGGGGCTCCTCTACGAGCAGTACTTC

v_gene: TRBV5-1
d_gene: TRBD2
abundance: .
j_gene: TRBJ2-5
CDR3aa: CASSTSGRAFETQYF
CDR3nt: TGCGCCAGCAGTACGAGCGGGAGGGCCTTTGAGACCCAGTACTTC

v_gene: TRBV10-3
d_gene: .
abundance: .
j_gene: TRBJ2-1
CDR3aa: CAISEIIVAGEQFF
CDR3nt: TGTGCCATCAGTGAGATAATAGTGGCGGGTGAGCAGTTCTTC

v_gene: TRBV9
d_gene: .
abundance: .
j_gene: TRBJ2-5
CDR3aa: CASSIDSLETQYF
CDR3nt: TGTGCCAGCAGCATTGACAGCTTGGAGACCCAGTACTTC

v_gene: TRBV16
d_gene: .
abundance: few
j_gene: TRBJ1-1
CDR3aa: CASSQSVRVKGTEAFF
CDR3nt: TGTGCCAGCAGCCAATCCGTCAGGGTTAAGGGCACTGAAGCTTTCTTT

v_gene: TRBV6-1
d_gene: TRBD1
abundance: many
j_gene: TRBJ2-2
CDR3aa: CASSPGQGRRTGELFF
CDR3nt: TGTGCCAGCAGCCCGGGACAGGGCAGGCGGACCGGGGAGCTGTTTTTT

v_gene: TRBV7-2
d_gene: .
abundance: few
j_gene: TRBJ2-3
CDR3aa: CASSLRFGTTSTDTQYF
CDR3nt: TGTGCCAGCAGCTTAAGGTTCGGGACAACTAGCACAGATACGCAGTATTTT

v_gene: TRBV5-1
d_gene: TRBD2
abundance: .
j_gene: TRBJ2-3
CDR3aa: CASSYGTSGTFTDTQYF
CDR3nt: TGCGCCAGCAGCTACGGGACTAGCGGGACATTCACAGATACGCAGTATTTT

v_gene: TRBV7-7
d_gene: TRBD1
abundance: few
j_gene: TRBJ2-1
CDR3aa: CASSFDRGPYNEQFF
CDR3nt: TGTGCCAGCAGCTTCGACAGGGGGCCCTACAATGAGCAGTTCTTC

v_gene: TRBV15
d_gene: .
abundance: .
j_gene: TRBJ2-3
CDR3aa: CATSGGGFPDTDTQYF
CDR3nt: TGTGCCACCAGCGGAGGGGGTTTCCCCGACACAGATACGCAGTATTTT

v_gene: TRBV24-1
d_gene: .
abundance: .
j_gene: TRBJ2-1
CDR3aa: CATSDFFGDSSYNEQFF
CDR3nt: TGTGCCACCAGTGATTTTTTTGGCGATAGCTCCTACAATGAGCAGTTCTTC

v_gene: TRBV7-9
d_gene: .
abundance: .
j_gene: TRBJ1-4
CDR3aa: CASSPLRGEKLFF
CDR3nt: TGTGCCAGCAGCCCACTGAGGGGTGAAAAACTGTTTTTT

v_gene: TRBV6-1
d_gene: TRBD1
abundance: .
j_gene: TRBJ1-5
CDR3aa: CASRDRLKQPQHF
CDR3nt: TGTGCCAGTAGGGACAGACTCAAACAGCCCCAGCATTTT

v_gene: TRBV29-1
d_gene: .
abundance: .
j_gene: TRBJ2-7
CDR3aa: CSVGGPSYEQYF
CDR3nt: TGCAGCGTTGGTGGACCCTCCTACGAGCAGTACTTC

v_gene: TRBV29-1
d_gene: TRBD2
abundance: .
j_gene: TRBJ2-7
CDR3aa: CSVGGLAERGAHEQYF
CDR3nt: TGCAGCGTTGGGGGACTAGCGGAGAGAGGTGCCCACGAGCAGTACTTC

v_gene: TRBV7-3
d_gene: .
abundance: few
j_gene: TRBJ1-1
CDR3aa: CASSFGRSREAFF
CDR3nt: TGTGCCAGCAGCTTTGGACGGTCCCGTGAAGCTTTCTTT

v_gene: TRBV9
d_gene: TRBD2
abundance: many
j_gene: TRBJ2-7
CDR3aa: CASSVADSGRRDEQYF
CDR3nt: TGTGCCAGCAGCGTAGCTGATAGCGGGAGAAGGGACGAGCAGTACTTC

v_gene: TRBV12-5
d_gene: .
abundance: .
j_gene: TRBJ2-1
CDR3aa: CASGLVTVNEQFF
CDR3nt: TGTGCTAGTGGTTTGGTAACAGTTAACGAGCAGTTCTTC

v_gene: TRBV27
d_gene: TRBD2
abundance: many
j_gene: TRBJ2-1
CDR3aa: CASSLSRMQRGLYNEQFF
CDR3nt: TGTGCCAGCAGTTTATCGCGGATGCAGCGGGGGCTCTACAATGAGCAGTTCTTC

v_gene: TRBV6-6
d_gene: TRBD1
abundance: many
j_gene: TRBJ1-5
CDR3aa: CASSYLTGSQPQHF
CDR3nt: TGTGCCAGCAGTTATCTGACAGGGTCACAGCCCCAGCATTTT

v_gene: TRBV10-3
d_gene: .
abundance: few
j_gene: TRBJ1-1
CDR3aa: CAIRGESEAFF
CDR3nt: TGTGCCATCAGAGGGGAAAGTGAAGCTTTCTTT

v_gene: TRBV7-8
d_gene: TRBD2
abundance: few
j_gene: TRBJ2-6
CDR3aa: CASSLLPSGSSGANVLTF
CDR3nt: TGTGCCAGCAGCTTACTCCCTAGCGGGAGCTCTGGGGCCAACGTCCTGACTTTC

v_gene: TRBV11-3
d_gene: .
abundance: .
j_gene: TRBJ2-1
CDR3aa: CASSFLPQAGYNEQFF
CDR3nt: TGTGCCAGCAGCTTTCTACCACAGGCTGGGTACAATGAGCAGTTCTTC

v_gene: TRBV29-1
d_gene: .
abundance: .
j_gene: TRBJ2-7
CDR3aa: CSVEGGAQATEQYF
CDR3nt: TGCAGCGTTGAAGGGGGGGCCCAGGCCACCGAGCAGTACTTC

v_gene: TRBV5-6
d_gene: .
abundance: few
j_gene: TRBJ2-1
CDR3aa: CASSFLGRGISYNEQFF
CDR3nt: TGTGCCAGCAGCTTTCTGGGAAGGGGTATTTCCTACAATGAGCAGTTCTTC

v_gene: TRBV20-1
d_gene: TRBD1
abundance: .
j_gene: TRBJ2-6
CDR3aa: CSASTGGSSSGANVLTF
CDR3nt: TGCAGTGCTAGCACAGGGGGCTCATCCTCTGGGGCCAACGTCCTGACTTTC

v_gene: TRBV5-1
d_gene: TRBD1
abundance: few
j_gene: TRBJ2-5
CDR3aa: CASSTGVGETQYF
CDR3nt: TGCGCCAGCAGCACAGGGGTAGGAGAGACCCAGTACTTC

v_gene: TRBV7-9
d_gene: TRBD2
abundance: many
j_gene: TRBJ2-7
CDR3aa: CASSSRGGLHEQYF
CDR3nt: TGTGCCAGCAGCTCACGGGGGGGCCTCCACGAGCAGTACTTC

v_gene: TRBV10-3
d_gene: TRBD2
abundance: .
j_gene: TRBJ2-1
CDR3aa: CALGTSSDEQFF
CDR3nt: TGTGCCCTAGGGACTAGCTCAGATGAGCAGTTCTTC